These T cell receptor beta chains were read from a single sample in a study of blood T cell repertoires in COVID-19. Sequencing was performed with immunoSEQ multiplex PCR; in TCRdb, only in-frame clones are kept and a portion is missing. Among a few hundred thousand clones listed, around four fifths were seen once. Sequencing was done on a sample of peripheral blood. These receptors came from a woman aged 45-59 years with active or convalescent COVID-19. CDR3s include the opening cysteine and the closing phenylalanine or tryptophan. The order of the fields is V gene, D gene, J gene, clone size, CDR3 protein, CDR3 DNA. A D gene is named only where the DNA matches it firmly. Some rows have no size entry. The others give once, few or many, or a class for an expanded clone.

v_call: TRBV5-1; d_call: TRBD1; j_call: TRBJ1-4; clone_size: once; cdr3_aa: CASSALGQKNEKLFF; cdr3_nt: TGCGCCAGTAGCGCACTGGGACAGAAGAATGAAAAACTGTTTTTT
v_call: TRBV5-1; d_call: -; j_call: TRBJ2-1; clone_size: -; cdr3_aa: CASSGGAGNEQFF; cdr3_nt: TGCGCCAGCAGCGGTGGGGCAGGTAATGAGCAGTTCTTC
v_call: TRBV9; d_call: TRBD2; j_call: TRBJ2-1; clone_size: -; cdr3_aa: CASSADPGLADALSYNEQFF; cdr3_nt: TGTGCCAGCAGCGCCGACCCCGGACTAGCGGATGCTCTATCCTACAATGAGCAGTTCTTC
v_call: TRBV27; d_call: -; j_call: TRBJ1-2; clone_size: -; cdr3_aa: CASSPYQPGYGYTF; cdr3_nt: TGTGCCAGCAGTCCATACCAACCAGGATATGGCTACACCTTC
v_call: TRBV29-1; d_call: -; j_call: TRBJ1-6; clone_size: -; cdr3_aa: CSVAIADNSPLHF; cdr3_nt: TGCAGCGTAGCAATAGCCGATAATTCACCCCTCCACTTT
v_call: TRBV7-6; d_call: TRBD2; j_call: TRBJ2-1; clone_size: -; cdr3_aa: CASSLMLAGLPYNEQFF; cdr3_nt: TGTGCCAGCAGCTTAATGTTAGCGGGACTCCCCTACAATGAGCAGTTCTTC
v_call: TRBV27; d_call: TRBD2; j_call: TRBJ2-1; clone_size: -; cdr3_aa: CASSLGLASNEQFF; cdr3_nt: TGTGCCAGCAGTCTCGGACTAGCGTCGAATGAGCAGTTCTTC
v_call: TRBV29-1; d_call: TRBD1; j_call: TRBJ1-5; clone_size: -; cdr3_aa: CSVERKGGESKESQPQHF; cdr3_nt: TGCAGCGTTGAACGAAAAGGGGGCGAGAGTAAAGAAAGTCAGCCCCAGCATTTT
v_call: TRBV11-3; d_call: TRBD1; j_call: TRBJ2-2; clone_size: -; cdr3_aa: CASRQTGGTGELFF; cdr3_nt: TGTGCCAGCAGACAGACAGGGGGCACCGGGGAGCTGTTTTTT
v_call: TRBV5-6; d_call: TRBD1; j_call: TRBJ2-1; clone_size: -; cdr3_aa: CASSRQGAYNEQFF; cdr3_nt: TGTGCCAGCAGCCGACAGGGGGCCTACAATGAGCAGTTCTTC
v_call: TRBV19; d_call: -; j_call: TRBJ1-6; clone_size: -; cdr3_aa: CASSIKAGGGSPLHF; cdr3_nt: TGTGCCAGTAGTATAAAGGCCGGGGGAGGTTCACCCCTCCACTTT
v_call: TRBV27; d_call: TRBD1; j_call: TRBJ1-6; clone_size: once; cdr3_aa: CASSPWDSNSPLHF; cdr3_nt: TGTGCCAGCAGCCCTTGGGACAGCAATTCACCCCTCCACTTT
v_call: TRBV20-1; d_call: -; j_call: TRBJ1-1; clone_size: once; cdr3_aa: CSASLGGGTEAFF; cdr3_nt: TGCAGTGCTAGTCTCGGGGGAGGCACTGAAGCTTTCTTT
v_call: TRBV5-1; d_call: TRBD1; j_call: TRBJ1-4; clone_size: -; cdr3_aa: CASSRTGTANEKLFF; cdr3_nt: TGCGCCAGCAGCCGCACCGGGACAGCTAATGAAAAACTGTTTTTT
v_call: TRBV3-1/TRBV3-2; d_call: TRBD2; j_call: TRBJ2-4; clone_size: once; cdr3_aa: CASSQTPSAGGNIQYF; cdr3_nt: TGTGCCAGCAGCCAAACTCCCTCCGCGGGAGGGAACATTCAGTACTTC
v_call: TRBV5-1; d_call: TRBD1; j_call: TRBJ2-3; clone_size: -; cdr3_aa: CASSPDRATDTQYF; cdr3_nt: TGCGCCAGCAGCCCGGACAGGGCCACAGATACGCAGTATTTT
v_call: TRBV5-1; d_call: TRBD1; j_call: TRBJ1-1; clone_size: -; cdr3_aa: CASSNPQGANTEAFF; cdr3_nt: TGCGCCAGCAGCAATCCCCAGGGGGCCAACACTGAAGCTTTCTTT